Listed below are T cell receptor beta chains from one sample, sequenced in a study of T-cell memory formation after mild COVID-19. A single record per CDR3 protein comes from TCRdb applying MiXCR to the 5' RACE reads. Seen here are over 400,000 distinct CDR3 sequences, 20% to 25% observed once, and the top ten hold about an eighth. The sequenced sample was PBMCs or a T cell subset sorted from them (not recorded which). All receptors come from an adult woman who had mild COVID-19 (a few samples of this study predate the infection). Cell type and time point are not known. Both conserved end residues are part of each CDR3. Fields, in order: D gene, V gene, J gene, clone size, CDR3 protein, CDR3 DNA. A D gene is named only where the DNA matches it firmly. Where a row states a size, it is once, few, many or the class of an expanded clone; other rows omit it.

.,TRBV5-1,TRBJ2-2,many,CASSLQGNTGELFF,TGCGCCAGCAGCTTGCAGGGGAACACCGGGGAGCTGTTTTTT
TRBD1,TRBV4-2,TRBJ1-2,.,CASSREITGGYGYTF,TGTGCCAGCAGCCGCGAGATCACAGGGGGCTATGGCTACACCTTC
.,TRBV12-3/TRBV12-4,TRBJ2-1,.,CASSLGPGTDEQFF,TGTGCCAGCAGTTTAGGGCCGGGGACGGATGAGCAGTTCTTC
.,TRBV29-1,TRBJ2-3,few,CSPSLVGDSTDTQYF,TGCAGCCCTTCACTCGTGGGAGATAGCACAGATACGCAGTATTTT
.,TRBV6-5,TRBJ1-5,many,CASSYSPVANGPPQHF,TGTGCCAGCAGTTACTCACCGGTCGCTAACGGGCCGCCCCAGCATTTT
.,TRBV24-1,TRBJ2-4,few,CATSERRGAGNIQYF,TGTGCCACCAGTGAACGCAGGGGTGCCGGAAACATTCAGTACTTC
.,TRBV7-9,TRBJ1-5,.,CASSTDTNNQPQHF,TGTGCCAGCAGCACGGACACGAACAATCAGCCCCAGCATTTT
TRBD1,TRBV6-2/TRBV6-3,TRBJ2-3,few,CASRTQGAADTQYF,TGTGCCAGCCGGACTCAGGGGGCTGCAGATACGCAGTATTTT
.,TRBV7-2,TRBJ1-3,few,CASSPGPSGNTIYF,TGTGCCAGCAGCCCCGGCCCCTCTGGAAACACCATATATTTT
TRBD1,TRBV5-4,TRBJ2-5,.,CASSLGTFWTGGAETQYF,TGTGCCAGCAGCTTGGGAACCTTTTGGACAGGGGGCGCAGAGACCCAGTACTTC
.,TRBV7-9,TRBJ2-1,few,CASSFLRVWGATRYNEQFF,TGTGCCAGCAGCTTCCTAAGGGTTTGGGGGGCCACCCGGTACAATGAGCAGTTCTTC
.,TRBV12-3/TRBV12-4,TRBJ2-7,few,CASSAGGSSEQYF,TGTGCCAGCAGTGCCGGGGGTAGTAGCGAGCAGTACTTC
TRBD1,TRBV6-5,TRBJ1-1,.,CASSYSTGWLNTEAFF,TGTGCCAGCAGTTACTCGACAGGGTGGTTGAACACTGAAGCTTTCTTT
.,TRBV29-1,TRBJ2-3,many,CSVETWDTQYF,TGCAGCGTTGAAACGTGGGATACGCAGTATTTT
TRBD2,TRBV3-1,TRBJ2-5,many,CASGGLAQETQYF,TGTGCCAGCGGGGGACTAGCCCAAGAGACCCAGTACTTC
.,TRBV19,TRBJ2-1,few,CASSIRYPSYNEQFF,TGTGCCAGTAGTATAAGGTACCCCTCCTACAATGAGCAGTTCTTC
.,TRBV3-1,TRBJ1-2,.,CASSQGGYGGYTF,TGTGCCAGCAGCCAGGGAGGGTATGGTGGCTACACCTTC
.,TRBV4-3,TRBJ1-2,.,CASSRGRDNYGYTF,TGCGCCAGCAGCCGGGGCAGGGACAACTATGGCTACACCTTC